This TCR beta chain was captured in a study of cytomegalovirus exposure and HLA in healthy donors. Study-wide findings and caveats: For most subjects, TCR beta sequences were reported to predict HLA-A and HLA-B alleles with accuracy.

Germline trimming cut 0 bases from V and 5 bases from J; bases unmatched to any gene: 9. Germline assignment: CDR1 LGHNT and CDR2 FRNRAP. This CDR3 has 18 amino acids. Remarks on this clone: Its antigen remains unidentified.

Donors consisted of healthy bone marrow donors. PCR involved 60 Vbeta and 13 Jbeta primers. The method was immunoSEQ multiplex PCR; TCRdb's version includes in-frame clones alone and lacks a portion of them. The sample lists 120,000 or so clones, 83% occurring once. The sequenced material came from PBMCs. The chain has TRBV12-5 and TRBJ2-1, with 11 nucleotides matching TRBD2. The source of this sequence is a woman aged 40 to 55 in good health and CMV-seropositive. CDR3 sequence reads: CASGLVRLAGGFDNEQFF. The CDR3 nucleotides read TGTGCTAGTGGTTTGGTAAGGCTAGCGGGAGGTTTCGACAATGAGCAGTTCTTC.